The rows below give T cell receptor beta chains drawn from one sample of a study of OX40 agonist ivuxolimab in advanced cancers. Produced via immunoSEQ multiplex PCR; TCRdb's table is partial and in-frame only. The sample has about 120,000 clones; around 91% are singletons. Sequencing used CD4+ or CD8+ T cells sorted from blood, obtained in a trial of the OX40 agonist ivuxolimab. These receptors came from an adult with an advanced solid tumor such as melanoma, head and neck, liver or kidney cancer. CDR3s include the opening cysteine and the closing phenylalanine or tryptophan. D genes are given only for firm matches. Clone size appears in some rows only: once, few, many, or a class for an expanded clone.

D gene	J gene	clone size	V gene	CDR3 DNA	CDR3 protein
-	TRBJ1-2	once	TRBV9	TGTGCCAGCAGCCCCCCGTTTGGGCGAGACTTCTTGGATCATGGCTACACCTTC	CASSPPFGRDFLDHGYTF
TRBD1	TRBJ2-1	once	TRBV19	TGTGCCAGTAGTTCCCAGGGGGCGACCCCCTACAATGAGCAGTTCTTC	CASSSQGATPYNEQFF
-	TRBJ1-1	few	TRBV6-4	TGTGCCAGCAGGCCCCAGGGATGGGACACTGAAGCTTTCTTT	CASRPQGWDTEAFF
-	TRBJ1-2	-	TRBV19	TGTGCCAGTAGTATACAGGGGTCGTCTAACTATGGCTACACCTTC	CASSIQGSSNYGYTF
-	TRBJ2-1	-	TRBV6-5	TGTGCCAGCACGGCCGGCCCGTACTACAATGAGCAGTTCTTC	CASTAGPYYNEQFF
TRBD1	TRBJ1-4	-	TRBV19	TGTGCCAGTAGTATAATGGGACAGGGTGTTGAAAAACTGTTTTTT	CASSIMGQGVEKLFF
TRBD1	TRBJ2-5	-	TRBV6-1	TGTGCCAGCAGTGAACACAGGGGGTTTGGGGAGACCCAGTACTTC	CASSEHRGFGETQYF
-	TRBJ1-1	-	TRBV7-9	TGTGCCAGCAGCTTAGAGGGGAGTCACACTGAAGCTTTCTTT	CASSLEGSHTEAFF
TRBD1	TRBJ1-3	-	TRBV25-1	TGTGCCAGCAGTGTTGACAGGGCGGGAGGAAACACCATATATTTT	CASSVDRAGGNTIYF
-	TRBJ2-3	-	TRBV7-2	TGTGCCAGCAGCTTAGGCCGGGGGAGAGATACGCAGTATTTT	CASSLGRGRDTQYF
TRBD1	TRBJ2-7	-	TRBV6-5	TGTGCCAGCAGTCCGACAGGGTACTACGAGCAGTACTTC	CASSPTGYYEQYF
-	TRBJ2-7	-	TRBV6-5	TGTGCCAGCAGTTACTCCGTTCAATCCTACGAGCAGTACTTC	CASSYSVQSYEQYF
TRBD1	TRBJ2-7	-	TRBV2	TGTGCCAGCAGCCCGGACAGGGGGAACGAGCAGTACTTC	CASSPDRGNEQYF
TRBD1	TRBJ1-2	-	TRBV14	TGTGCCAGCAGCTCTACAGGGGCCCCGGGTTTTGGCTACACCTTC	CASSSTGAPGFGYTF
-	TRBJ1-2	-	TRBV7-2	TGTGCCAGCAGCTTAGCGCCAGAGGATGGCTACACCTTC	CASSLAPEDGYTF
-	TRBJ2-7	-	TRBV28	TGTGCCAGCAGTTCACCTGGGGCAGGGGGGAACTACGAGCAGTACTTC	CASSSPGAGGNYEQYF
-	TRBJ1-2	-	TRBV5-5	TGTGCCAGCAGCTCTCTCGGGGGATATGGCTACACCTTC	CASSSLGGYGYTF
-	TRBJ2-1	-	TRBV5-4	TGTGCCAGCAGCTTAAGCTCGATCAATGAGCAGTTCTTC	CASSLSSINEQFF
-	TRBJ1-4	-	TRBV5-6	TGTGCCAGCAGCGGAGGAGGCGAAACTAATGAAAAACTGTTTTTT	CASSGGGETNEKLFF
-	TRBJ1-6	-	TRBV14	TGTGCCAGCAGCCAAGCCCCTAATTCACCCCTCCACTTT	CASSQAPNSPLHF
TRBD2	TRBJ2-5	-	TRBV11-1	TGTGCCAGCAGGCGGGGGGGCGTGGAGACCCAGTACTTC	CASRRGGVETQYF
TRBD1	TRBJ1-6	-	TRBV6-5	TGTGCCAGCAGTCGAGGACAGGGAGATGGCTCACCCCTCCACTTT	CASSRGQGDGSPLHF
-	TRBJ2-3	-	TRBV10-1	TGCGCCAGCAGTGGGACAGGGAGGGAAGGTACGCAGTATTTT	CASSGTGREGTQYF
TRBD1	TRBJ1-2	-	TRBV19	TGTGCCAGTAGTATAGAAGGGGGCTCAAGTAACTATGGCTACACCTTC	CASSIEGGSSNYGYTF
TRBD1	TRBJ1-2	-	TRBV7-2	TGTGCCAGCAGCTTCGACAGGGGAGACAACACCTTC	CASSFDRGDNTF
-	TRBJ2-3	once	TRBV9	TGTGCCAGCAGCCCCAGCACAGATACGCAGTATTTT	CASSPSTDTQYF
TRBD1	TRBJ1-2	-	TRBV10-2	TGCGCCAGCAGTAAGGACAGGGAACGTAACTATGGCTACACCTTC	CASSKDRERNYGYTF
TRBD2	TRBJ2-3	-	TRBV4-3	TGCGCCAGCAGCCAAGATCCTAGCGGAAGCACAGATACGCAGTATTTT	CASSQDPSGSTDTQYF